This TCR beta chain appears in the sequencing data of a study of long-term antiretroviral therapy in people with HIV. Survey-level resolution applied to immunoSEQ assay v3.0. Profiling relied on immunoSEQ multiplex PCR, and the TCRdb table lists in-frame clones only, not all of them. The sample gives roughly 24,000 clones, 70% to 90% of which show up once; 6% to 6.5% is in the top ten. Per individual, the PBMC samples numbered at least one pre-ART and at least two post-ART. Findings of the study overall: Collection spanned 2004 to 2017; ART regimens may be less effective than current ones.

Concerning this clone: Antigen specificity is unknown. One junction end does not reproduce the germline sequence, and a read error may be involved.

The CDR3 consists of 13 residues. CDR1 SSHAT and CDR2 FNYEAQ come from the germline V gene (reference sequence). The genes are TRBV7-7 and TRBJ2-7; the D is unclear. The origin of this receptor is a man aged 55 to 70 with HIV. Sequencing used unsorted PBMCs, obtained 0.6 years after starting antiretroviral therapy. For the CDR3, the DNA is TGTGCTAGCAGCTTAACGGACGGTCACGAGCAGTACTTC. Amino acids: CASSLTDGHEQYF.